This T cell receptor beta chain derives from a study of shared clonotypes between healthy human individuals. Whole-study results and caveats: Richness estimates generally favored naive over memory subsets.

Replicate PCRs from sorted subsets contained approximately 220 ng DNA, which is tens of thousands of T cell genomes. Sequencing was performed with immunoSEQ multiplex PCR; in TCRdb, only in-frame clones are kept and a portion is missing. The sample includes around 2,100,000 clones, 85% to 95% of them seen just once. The germline V gene has CDR1 PRHDT and CDR2 FYEKMQ (reference sequence). Trimming stripped 6 bases from V and 0 bases from J, with 8 bases between. There are 14 residues in the CDR3. This clone appeared a few times. Its antigen remains unknown. Naive CD8 cells comprised CD45RO-negative, CCR7-positively selected cells, excluding terminally differentiated effector memory CD45RA+ cells.

The sequenced sample was naive CD8+ T cells sorted from blood. This TCR derives from a young man in good health. The chain has TRBV13 and TRBJ1-4; D unresolved. The CDR3 bases are TGTGCCAGCAGTCCATTTGCAACTAATGAAAAACTGTTTTTT. The encoded protein is CASSPFATNEKLFF.